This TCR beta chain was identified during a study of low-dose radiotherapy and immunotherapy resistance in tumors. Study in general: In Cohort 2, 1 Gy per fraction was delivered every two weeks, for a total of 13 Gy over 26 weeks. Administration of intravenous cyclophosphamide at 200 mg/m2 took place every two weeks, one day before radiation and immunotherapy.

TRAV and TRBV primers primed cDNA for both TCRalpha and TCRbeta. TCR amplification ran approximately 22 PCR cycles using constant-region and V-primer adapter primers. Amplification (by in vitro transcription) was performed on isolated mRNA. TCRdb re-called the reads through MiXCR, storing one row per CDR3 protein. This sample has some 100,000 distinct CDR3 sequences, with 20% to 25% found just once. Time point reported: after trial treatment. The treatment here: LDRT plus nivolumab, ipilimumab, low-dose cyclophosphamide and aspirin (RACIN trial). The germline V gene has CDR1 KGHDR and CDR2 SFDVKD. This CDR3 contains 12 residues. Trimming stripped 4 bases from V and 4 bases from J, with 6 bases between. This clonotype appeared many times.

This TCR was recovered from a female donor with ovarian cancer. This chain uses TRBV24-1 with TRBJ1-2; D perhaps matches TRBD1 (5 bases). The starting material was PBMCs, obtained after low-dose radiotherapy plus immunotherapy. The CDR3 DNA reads TGTGCCACCAGTGAGGGGGGCTATGGCTACACCTTC. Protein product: CATSEGGYGYTF.